A single sample gave rise to the 19 T cell receptor beta chains below, sequenced in a study of cytomegalovirus exposure and HLA in healthy donors. The PCR contained 60 Vbeta and 13 Jbeta primers. Only in-frame clones appear in the TCRdb table, and some are missing; sequencing was by immunoSEQ multiplex PCR. The sample holds under 200,000 clones, roughly 80% seen once. The sample comprised PBMCs. These receptors were collected from a man aged 50 or older in good health and CMV-seropositive.

The rearrangement uses TRBV28 and TRBJ1-2; D unclear. V was cut by 1 base and J by 0 bases, with 9 bases left in between. The CDR3 spans 15 residues. Germline values: CDR1 MDHEN, CDR2 SYDVKM. The CDR3 protein is CASSLFAGTNYGYTF. The CDR3 coding sequence is TGTGCCAGCAGTTTATTTGCAGGAACTAACTATGGCTACACCTTC.

The chain recombines TRBV15 with TRBJ2-1; 13 nucleotides align to TRBD2. The CDR3 loop spans 14 amino acids. Trimming at V came to 6 bases and at J to 8 bases, leaving 4 bases not matched to a gene. CDR1 LNHNV and CDR2 YYDKDF come from the germline V gene (reference sequence). CDR3 bases: TGTGCCACCAGAAAAGGACTAGCGGGGGATGAGCAGTTCTTC. Its protein is CATRKGLAGDEQFF.

This chain uses TRBV15 with TRBJ1-6, with D possibly TRBD1 on 5 matching bases. The V gene lost 8 bases and the J gene lost 6 bases, with 17 bases spanning the gap. Germline V lookup: CDR1 LNHNV, CDR2 YYDKDF (reference sequence). The CDR3 is 15 amino acids. The CDR3 reads CATQVNRGINSPLHF. CDR3 sequence (DNA): TGTGCCACCCAAGTCAACCGGGGGATTAATTCACCCCTCCACTTT.

This clone was seen a single time. This chain links TRBV5-1 with TRBJ2-5; 7 bases line up with TRBD1. The germline V gene has CDR1 SGHRS and CDR2 YFSETQ. CDR3 length equals 15 residues. The trim removed 1 base at V and 4 bases at J, leaving 7 bases unmatched. CDR3 sequence (DNA): TGCGCCAGCAGCTTGATAGGGGGCGGATCAGAGACCCAGTACTTC. Protein: CASSLIGGGSETQYF.

The V and J genes are TRBV28 and TRBJ1-5, with D perhaps TRBD1 (5 bases). The V and J ends lost 7 bases and 5 bases respectively, with 15 bases between them. The CDR3 has 14 residues. Germline CDR1 and CDR2: MDHEN and SYDVKM. CDR3 sequence reads: CASTKQLGDQPQHF. The CDR3 DNA is TGTGCCAGCACAAAGCAATTAGGGGATCAGCCCCAGCATTTT.

In this sample, this clone turned up a few times. The chain carries TRBV6-1 and TRBJ2-7; D ambiguous. V lost 1 base to trimming and J lost 3 bases, with 7 bases between them. The CDR3 is 13 residues long. Germline V lookup: CDR1 MNHNS, CDR2 SASEGT. The CDR3 protein is CASSEGASYEQYF. CDR3 sequence (DNA): TGTGCCAGCAGTGAAGGTGCCAGCTACGAGCAGTACTTC.

This clone has only a few counts. The genes are TRBV4-3 and TRBJ2-4, with D maybe TRBD1 (5 bases). V was pared by 1 base and J by 0 bases, with 7 bases between. The CDR3 is 15 residues long. CDR1 and CDR2 from the germline V gene are LGHNA and YSLEER. The CDR3: CASSQGQLAKNIQYF. CDR3 nucleotides: TGCGCCAGCAGCCAAGGACAGCTAGCCAAAAACATTCAGTACTTC.

The CDR3 bases are TGTGCCAGCAGGCAGGGGACGACCAAGCTGGAGCAGTACTTC. This gives the protein CASRQGTTKLEQYF. The chain combines TRBV6-1 with TRBJ2-7, with D possibly matching TRBD1 (6 bases). Germline V lookup: CDR1 MNHNS, CDR2 SASEGT. With 6 bases removed from V and 7 bases from J, the gap between germline ends came to 19 bases. The CDR3 extends over 14 amino acids.

The V gene is TRBV7-9, the J gene TRBJ2-5; D is possibly TRBD1 (5 bases). The J call may be incorrect, as the DNA end agrees better with TRBJ2-7. Germline lookup yields CDR1 SEHNR and CDR2 FQNEAQ (reference sequence). The CDR3 sequence is 14 residues long. CDR3 DNA: TGTGCCAGCAGCTTAGCGTCCAGGGCCTACGAGCAGTACTTC. Translating it yields CASSLASRAYEQYF.

The chain recombines TRBV7-3 with TRBJ1-1; 11 bases agree with TRBD1. This CDR3 region has 16 residues. The junction had 5 bases not matched to a gene; V was cut back by 4 bases and J by 1 base. Germline V gene data show CDR1 as SGHTA and CDR2 as FQGTGA. CDR3 bases: TGTGCCAGCAGCTCCCGGACAGGGGGCGCGAACACTGAAGCTTTCTTT. Translation gives CASSSRTGGANTEAFF.

V is TRBV7-2 and J is TRBJ1-5; tentative D call: TRBD1 (5 bases). CDR1 SGHTA and CDR2 FQGNSA come from the germline V gene. The CDR3 runs 14 residues. V was shortened by 5 bases and J by 8 bases, with 16 bases between the two germline ends. In DNA form, the CDR3 reads TGTGCCAGCAGCCGTGGAGGGGCTGAGAAGCCCCAGCATTTT. This sequence encodes CASSRGGAEKPQHF. The whole variable domain, filled in from reference TRBV7-2 and TRBJ1-5, reads GAGVSQSPSNKVTEKGKDVELRCDPISGHTALYWYRQSLGQGLEFLIYFQGNSAPDKSGLPSDRFSAERTGGSVSTLTIQRTQQEDSAVYLCASSRGGAEKPQHFGDGTRLSIL.

The rearrangement joins TRBV5-1 to TRBJ2-1; possible D gene TRBD1, 6 bases. This CDR3 region has 17 residues. In germline, CDR1 is SGHRS, CDR2 YFSETQ. V gave up 4 bases and J gave up 4 bases, with 21 bases separating them. CDR3 region: CASSPVAGTQLYNEQFF. CDR3 coding DNA: TGCGCCAGCAGCCCGGTGGCCGGGACACAATTATACAATGAGCAGTTCTTC.

This sequence joins TRBV7-9 and TRBJ1-1, with a tentative D call TRBD1 (5 bases). Germline values: CDR1 SEHNR, CDR2 FQNEAQ (reference sequence). V lost 8 bases to trimming and J lost 7 bases, with 14 bases between them. This CDR3 is built from 12 residues. CDR3 in amino acids: CASSRQQDEAFF. The CDR3 DNA follows: TGTGCCAGCTCGAGACAGCAAGATGAAGCTTTCTTT.

The genes are TRBV6-5 and TRBJ1-2; weak D call: TRBD1 (5 bases). V shed 2 bases and J shed 8 bases, with 18 bases lying between them. This CDR3 region has 15 residues. Germline CDR1 MNHEY, CDR2 SVGAGI. CDR3 nucleotides: TGTGCCAGCAGTTACGCCGGGACTGCCCTCTTAGGCTACACCTTC. This encodes CASSYAGTALLGYTF.

Points on this clone: A junction end diverges from the germline sequence, so it may reflect a read error. The chain recombines TRBV11-2 with TRBJ2-6; a weak D match, TRBD1 (5 bases). Germline V gives CDR1 SGHAT, CDR2 FQNNGV. The CDR3 has 14 amino acids. The CDR3 spells CASSGISGANGLTF. In nucleotides, the CDR3 is TGTGCCAGCAGCGGCATCTCTGGGGCCAACGGCCTGACTTTC.

The V gene is TRBV27, the J gene TRBJ2-2; D gene unclear. The V and J ends lost 0 bases and 7 bases respectively, with 6 bases between them. The V gene's germline CDR1 is MNHEY and CDR2 SMNVEV (reference sequence). The CDR3 is 13 amino acids. The CDR3 sequence is CASSLSTGGELFF. The CDR3 coding sequence is TGTGCCAGCAGTTTATCGACGGGCGGGGAGCTGTTTTTT.

The chain employs TRBV7-3 and TRBJ2-2; no definite D call. Germline assignment: CDR1 SGHTA and CDR2 FQGTGA. The V end was cut by 2 bases, the J end by 1 base, with 5 bases between. The CDR3 runs to 14 residues. The CDR3 nucleotides are TGTGCCAGCAGCTTAGGGCAGAACACCGGGGAGCTGTTTTTT. It encodes CASSLGQNTGELFF.

CDR3 loop: CASSWGQGVGTGELFF. The CDR3 DNA is TGTGCCAGCAGTTGGGGACAGGGGGTTGGCACCGGGGAGCTGTTTTTT. The chain has TRBV6-5 and TRBJ2-2; TRBD1 matches at 11 bases. The germline gives CDR1 MNHEY, CDR2 SVGAGI. CDR3 size: 16 residues. The V gene end was trimmed by 4 bases and the J gene end by 4 bases; junction bases not matched to a gene: 5.

The J gene is TRBJ2-2, the V gene TRBV7-2, with D possibly being TRBD2 (5 bases). Germline values: CDR1 SGHTA, CDR2 FQGNSA. The CDR3 is made up of 15 amino acids. The V end lost 3 bases, the J end lost 6 bases, and 14 bases lay between the germline ends. The CDR3 is CASSFRPHGAGELFF. As DNA, the CDR3 is TGTGCCAGCAGCTTCCGGCCTCACGGGGCCGGGGAGCTGTTTTTT.